The clone carrying this T cell receptor beta chain was detected ten times or more. Its target is not known. The sample originates from a study of molecular identifiers for immune sequencing clone quantification. Points from the study as a whole: Clonotypes topping 20 RNA copies carried over 97% of effector molecules but under 1% of naive ones.

In preparing bulk TCR libraries, previously described methods and listed TCR primers were used. TCRdb reanalysed the PCR reads using MiXCR and keeps one entry per CDR3 protein. This table has about 68,000 distinct CDR3 sequences, about a sixth appearing once. The CDR3 covers 15 residues. Trimming removed 0 bases from V and 9 bases from J; junction bases left unmatched: 9. Germline V CDR1 and CDR2: DFQATT, SNEGSKA (reference sequence). Naive CD8 T cell sorting was performed on the CD8+CD4-CCR7+CD45RA+ phenotype. The clonotype comes from a human donor in good health. Some libraries in this study had Jurkat cell RNA spiked in. Specimen: naive CD8+ T cells from blood, with Jurkat cell RNA spiked in. Subset reported: FACS-sorted CD8+CD4-CCR7+CD45RA+ naive T cells. The chain uses TRBV20-1 and TRBJ2-1; 9 positions agree with TRBD1. In DNA, the CDR3 is TGCAGTGCTAGAGAGCCGGGACAGGGTCGAAGTGAGCAGTTCTTC. Translated: CSAREPGQGRSEQFF.